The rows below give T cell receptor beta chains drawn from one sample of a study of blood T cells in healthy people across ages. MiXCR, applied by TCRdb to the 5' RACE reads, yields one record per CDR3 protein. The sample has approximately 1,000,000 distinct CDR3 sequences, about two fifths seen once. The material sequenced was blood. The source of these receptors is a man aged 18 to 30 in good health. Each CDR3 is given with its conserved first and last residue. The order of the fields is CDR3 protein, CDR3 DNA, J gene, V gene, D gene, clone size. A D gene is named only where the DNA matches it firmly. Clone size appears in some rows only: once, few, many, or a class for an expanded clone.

CASSLRGTSYYNEQYF,TGTGCCAGCAGCTTAAGGGGGACTAGCTACTACAATGAGCAGTACTTC,TRBJ2-7,TRBV7-3,TRBD2,.
CASSSRAGTGELFF,TGTGCCAGCAGCTCCCGTGCAGGGACCGGGGAGCTGTTTTTT,TRBJ2-2,TRBV9,.,.
CAISEDRTPYYGYTF,TGTGCCATCAGTGAGGACAGGACCCCATACTATGGCTACACCTTC,TRBJ1-2,TRBV10-3,.,few
CASSSTSGGCNEQFF,TGTGCTAGCAGCTCAACTAGCGGGGGTTGCAATGAGCAGTTCTTC,TRBJ2-1,TRBV7-7,TRBD2,.
CASSWGGGYTF,TGTGCCAGCAGTTGGGGGGGCGGCTACACCTTC,TRBJ1-2,TRBV28,.,many
CSARDRIGGSTDTQYF,TGCAGTGCTAGAGATCGGATCGGGGGCTCCACAGATACGCAGTATTTT,TRBJ2-3,TRBV20-1,.,once
CSARSTGQGKLFF,TGCAGTGCTAGATCTACAGGACAGGGAAAACTGTTTTTT,TRBJ1-4,TRBV20-1,TRBD1,.
CSARGDRGFGTQYF,TGCAGTGCTAGAGGGGACAGGGGCTTCGGGACCCAGTACTTC,TRBJ2-5,TRBV20-1,TRBD1,.
CASSYTINQPQHF,TGTGCCAGCAGTTACACCATTAATCAGCCCCAGCATTTT,TRBJ1-5,TRBV6-6,.,.
CASSSSNEKLFF,TGTGCCAGCAGTTCATCTAATGAAAAACTGTTTTTT,TRBJ1-4,TRBV12-3/TRBV12-4,.,few
CASSEPGGETQYF,TGTGCCAGCAGTGAACCGGGGGGAGAGACCCAGTACTTC,TRBJ2-5,TRBV6-1,TRBD2,few
CSVGGYGNEQFF,TGCAGCGTCGGGGGATATGGGAATGAGCAGTTCTTC,TRBJ2-1,TRBV29-1,.,few
CASSRIGQETQYF,TGTGCCAGCAGCCGGATTGGGCAGGAGACCCAGTACTTC,TRBJ2-5,TRBV5-6,.,.
CASSSPTEQNTEAFF,TGTGCCAGCAGTTCACCGACAGAACAGAACACTGAAGCTTTCTTT,TRBJ1-1,TRBV12-3/TRBV12-4,.,.
CSVWDRQETQFF,TGCAGCGTTTGGGACAGACAAGAGACCCAGTTCTTC,TRBJ2-1,TRBV29-1,TRBD1,.